Sequencing of this T cell receptor beta chain was carried out in a study of blood T cell repertoires in COVID-19. Whole-study context: Both acute and convalescent COVID-19 samples were obtained from the United States, Italy and Spain. The analysed material was cDNA or gDNA that came from T cells, B-cell-depleted T cells, or PBMCs.

Only a few counts were recorded for this clone. Trimming removed 5 bases at V and 5 bases at J, with 22 bases between. This CDR3 contains 18 residues. Germline values: CDR1 MDHEN, CDR2 SYDVKM. As processed by the authors: Estimation of nucleated cell counts was performed using reference gene primer amplification. Only in-frame clones appear in the TCRdb table, and some are missing; sequencing was by immunoSEQ multiplex PCR. V and J calls and clone size are as listed in that table; D and trimming were resolved from the DNA. The table lists 47,000 or so clones, roughly 82% of them singletons. The specimen was peripheral blood. This TCR was recovered from a woman aged 55 to 70 with acute or convalescent COVID-19. This rearrangement joins TRBV28 to TRBJ2-6; the D gene is possibly TRBD1 (6 bases). The CDR3: CASSATGRNRERANVLTF. The CDR3 DNA reads TGTGCCAGCAGTGCGACCGGCCGAAACAGGGAACGGGCCAACGTCCTGACTTTC.